This entry lists 18 T cell receptor beta chains sequenced from one sample in a study of CD4 and CD8 cells across lung adenocarcinoma regions (dated by TCRdb to 2016 to 2019). The receptor library was made with PCR. TCRdb lists the instrument as HiSeq X Ten. TCRdb reprocessing: public reads trimmed at Q25 with fastp, clones called with MiXCR, in-frame beta chains kept. All rows with the same CDR3 protein become a single entry with the most common DNA and genes. The sample table lists over 3,000 distinct CDR3 sequences, 64% of them with a count of one. The top ten clonotypes cover 15% to 20% of the sample. Sequenced: CD8+ T cells from the margin of a lung tumor. Sample cell subset or site, as interpreted from the label and publication: tumor margin region. The receptors shown here come from a female donor with lung adenocarcinoma. The CD4 and CD8 labels of this study may be unreliable.

Only a few counts were recorded for this clonotype. V gene TRBV4-1 combines with J gene TRBJ2-1, with TRBD2 matching over 9 bases. Germline CDR1 and CDR2: MGHRA and YSYEKL. J gave up 15 bases and V 2 bases, and 8 bases lay outside the gene matches. The CDR3 is 13 amino acids. The CDR3 sequence: CASSQWASGVLFF. DNA for the CDR3: TGCGCCAGCAGCCAATGGGCTAGCGGGGTTTTGTTCTTC.

Turning to this clonotype: The junction departs from the called germline gene at one end, perhaps through a read error. The rearrangement links TRBV6-5 to TRBJ2-3; D is unresolved. Germline assignment: CDR1 MNHEY and CDR2 SVGAGI. The CDR3 has 16 residues. The CDR3 coding sequence is TGTGCCAGCAGTTCGGCGAGACTGTGCGCCAAAAACATGCAGTATTTC. Protein sequence: CASSSARLCAKNMQYF.

The rearrangement joins TRBV6-1 to TRBJ2-1; 10 bases align to TRBD1. Unmatched junction bases numbered 3, after V lost 8 bases and J lost 8 bases. This CDR3 is 12 amino acids long. CDR1 is MNHNS, CDR2 SASEGT, per germline. The CDR3 coding sequence is TGTGCCAGCGGGGACAGGGGCGATGAGCAGTTCTTC. It encodes CASGDRGDEQFF.

The chain carries TRBV19 and TRBJ2-1; 12 bases are shared with TRBD2. The CDR3 has 17 amino acids. V trimming: 3 bases; J trimming: 1 base; junction bases outside the gene matches: 4. The V gene's germline CDR1 is LNHDA and CDR2 SQIVND (reference sequence). CDR3 sequence reads: CASSMTSGGSSYNEQFF. Here the CDR3 DNA reads TGTGCCAGTAGTATGACTAGCGGGGGCTCATCCTACAATGAGCAGTTCTTC.

By share of the sample, this clonotype is large. DNA of the CDR3: TGTGCCAGCAGGGAGAGATCGAACACCGGGGAGCTGTTTTTT. It codes for CASRERSNTGELFF. The V call is TRBV6-1, the J call TRBJ2-2; D unresolved. From germline, CDR1 is MNHNS and CDR2 SASEGT. CDR3 length: 14 residues. Trimming cost V 6 bases and J 0 bases, with 8 bases left between them.

The chain couples TRBV6-1 to TRBJ2-2; D perhaps matches TRBD2 (5 bases). The CDR3 is made up of 15 amino acids. Germline loops: CDR1 MNHNS, CDR2 SASEGT. Trimming pared 7 bases from V and 3 bases from J, leaving 15 bases between. The CDR3, as DNA: TGTGCCAGCAATCTGAGGGCTAGTCACACCGGGGAGCTGTTTTTT. This sequence encodes CASNLRASHTGELFF.

In its sample, this clonotype was seen a few times. The rearrangement joins TRBV7-2 to TRBJ2-1, with TRBD1 matching 9 bases. Losses at the gene ends were 5 bases for V and 7 bases for J; bases not matched to a gene: 15. CDR1 and CDR2 (germline): SGHTA, FQGNSA. CDR3 size: 17 residues. The CDR3 coding sequence is TGTGCCAGCAGCCCTCGTTTAGGGGGACAGGGTAGGAATGAGCAGTTCTTC. Its protein is CASSPRLGGQGRNEQFF.

The rearrangement links TRBV7-6 to TRBJ1-1, with no clear D. The CDR3 is 13 amino acids. V lost 0 bases to trimming and J lost 1 base, with 3 bases between them. CDR1 SGHVS and CDR2 FNYEAQ come from the germline V gene. The CDR3, as DNA: TGTGCCAGCAGCTTAGCAGAGAACACTGAAGCTTTCTTT. It is translated as CASSLAENTEAFF. Full variable domain (missing parts from reference TRBV7-6 and TRBJ1-1): GAGVSQSPRYKVTKRGQDVALRCDPISGHVSLYWYRQALGQGPEFLTYFNYEAQQDKSGLPNDRFSAERPEGSISTLTIQRTEQRDSAMYRCASSLAENTEAFFGQGTRLTVV.

About this clonotype itself: The junction does not match germline at one end; this may be a read error. This chain joins TRBV6-8 and TRBJ2-3; a possible D gene is TRBD2 (7 bases). There are 16 residues in the CDR3. Germline V CDR1 and CDR2: MNHGY, SAAAGT. Here the CDR3 reads CASRGTGGGDRSTQYF. As DNA, the CDR3 is TGTGCCAGCAGGGGAACGGGGGGCGGGGACCGGAGTACGCAGTACTTT.

This clonotype was found once. This chain connects TRBV6-1 to TRBJ1-1; D gene ambiguous. The germline V gene has CDR1 MNHNS and CDR2 SASEGT. This CDR3 region has 13 residues. V gave up 5 bases and J gave up 0 bases, with 7 bases separating them. The CDR3 region is CASSTDVNTEAFF. The CDR3, as DNA: TGTGCCAGCAGTACGGACGTGAACACTGAAGCTTTCTTT.

The chain links TRBV6-4 to TRBJ2-3, with D perhaps matching TRBD1 or TRBD2 (6 bases each). The DNA matches TRBJ2-7 better at its end, which makes the J call doubtful. Germline assignment: CDR1 MRHNA and CDR2 SNTAGT. The CDR3 is made up of 16 amino acids. CDR3 DNA: TGTGCCAGCAGGGGGACTGGGGGCCGTGGCACAGAGACGCAGTACTTC. Translating it yields CASRGTGGRGTETQYF.

This chain joins TRBV6-1 and TRBJ2-7, with D tentatively TRBD2 (6 bases). The CDR3 covers 13 residues. CDR1 MNHNS and CDR2 SASEGT come from the germline V gene. V lost 6 bases and J lost 3, with 12 bases in between. The CDR3 sequence: CASRIGTVYEQYF. The CDR3 coding sequence is TGTGCCAGCAGAATAGGGACTGTCTACGAGCAGTACTTC.

V usage is TRBV6-5 and J usage is TRBJ2-5, with TRBD2 identical over 11 bases. CDR1 is MNHEY and CDR2 is SVGAGI in the germline V gene. Trimming removed 0 bases from V and 11 bases from J; junction bases left unmatched: 11. The CDR3 has 16 residues. The CDR3 loop reads CASSYSVAGGPGEQYF. The CDR3 bases are TGTGCCAGCAGTTACTCGGTAGCGGGAGGGCCGGGGGAGCAGTACTTC.

The V and J genes are TRBV6-1 and TRBJ2-3, with 9 bases aligning to TRBD2. This CDR3 is built from 15 residues. V was pared by 1 base and J by 8 bases, with 7 bases of the junction left unmatched. CDR1 is MNHNS and CDR2 is SASEGT in the germline V gene. The CDR3 protein is CASSEGGRARGTQYF. For the CDR3, the DNA is TGTGCCAGCAGTGAAGGCGGGAGGGCCCGAGGTACGCAGTATTTT.

This clonotype came up once. The V and J genes are TRBV11-3 and TRBJ2-1; 11 bases are shared with TRBD2. CDR3 length: 15 residues. The germline V gene encodes CDR1 SGHNT and CDR2 YENEEA. After removal of 5 bases from V and 4 bases from J, the junction contained 4 bases not matched to a gene. CDR3 in DNA: TGTGCCAGCAGCAAAGTAGCGGGAGGGTACAATGAGCAGTTCTTC. Amino acid sequence: CASSKVAGGYNEQFF. The whole variable domain, remainder taken from reference TRBV11-3 and TRBJ2-1, is EAGVVQSPRYKIIEKKQPVAFWCNPISGHNTLYWYLQNLGQGPELLIRYENEEAVDDSQLPKDRFSAERLKGVDSTLKIQPAELGDSAVYLCASSKVAGGYNEQFFGPGTRLTVL.

The CDR3 DNA reads as TGTGCCACCGTAGCGGGAGGTCTGAATGAGCAGTTCTTC. This translates into CATVAGGLNEQFF. This rearrangement joins TRBV10-3 to TRBJ2-1; TRBD2 aligns across 10 bases. J lost 7 bases, V lost 10 bases, and 7 bases had no gene match. CDR1 ENHRY and CDR2 SYGVKD come from the germline V gene. CDR3 length equals 13 residues.

This clonotype was seen more than once but under ten times. The chain uses TRBV6-5 and TRBJ2-3, with D unclear. V gave up 7 bases and J gave up 0 bases, with 14 bases separating them. The length of the CDR3 is 15 residues. The germline gives CDR1 MNHEY, CDR2 SVGAGI. The DNA of the CDR3 is TGTGCCAGCACTTTGACCCCCGGGAGCACAGATACGCAGTATTTT. Amino acids: CASTLTPGSTDTQYF.

The chain has TRBV6-1 and TRBJ2-1, with 7 bases identical to TRBD2. The germline V gene has CDR1 MNHNS and CDR2 SASEGT. V was clipped by 6 bases and J by 0 bases; unmatched bases: 8. This CDR3 region has 16 residues. The CDR3 DNA follows: TGTGCCAGCAGGGGTCGGAGCGGGGCCTCCTACAATGAGCAGTTCTTC. This sequence encodes CASRGRSGASYNEQFF.